This T cell receptor (beta chain) was sequenced for a study of OX40 agonist ivuxolimab in advanced cancers. Looking at the study overall: There were three patients with partial responses, one having hepatocellular carcinoma and two cutaneous melanoma.

TCRdb's copy holds only in-frame clones and misses some; the assay was immunoSEQ multiplex PCR. The sample lists 65,000 to 85,000 clones, more than 75% seen once, with roughly 2.5% in the top ten. Germline values: CDR1 MNHNS, CDR2 SASEGT. This CDR3 has 14 amino acids. V was shortened by 8 bases and J by 3 bases, with 15 bases between the two germline ends. The V and J genes are TRBV6-1 and TRBJ2-3; no firm D call. Sequenced material: CD4+ or CD8+ T cells sorted from blood, taken in a trial of the OX40 agonist ivuxolimab. This sequence originates from an adult with an advanced solid tumor such as melanoma, head and neck, liver or kidney cancer. The CDR3 coding sequence is TGTGCCAGCGGAGAGTGGGGTAATACAGATACGCAGTATTTT. Its protein product is CASGEWGNTDTQYF.